Listed here are 9 T cell receptor beta chains from one sample, sequenced in a study of T-cell reconstitution after alpha-beta-depleted transplantation in children. Preparation of the TCRbeta library was carried out with unique molecular identifiers. MiXCR was run by TCRdb on the PCR reads, yielding one entry per CDR3 protein. Here the sample spans a few hundred thousand distinct CDR3 sequences, over 10% being singletons. Source: PBMCs, mostly from graft donor cells, taken 360 days after TCRalphabeta/CD19-depleted stem cell transplant. The receptors originated from a male patient under 18 who had a stem cell transplant for acute myeloid leukemia, so the T cells may come from the graft donor.

V gene TRBV20-1 combines with J gene TRBJ2-7, with 12 bases matching TRBD2. The CDR3 extends over 17 amino acids. Per germline, CDR1 DFQATT and CDR2 SNEGSKA (reference sequence). The junction had 11 bases not matched to a gene; V was cut back by 1 base and J by 4 bases. The CDR3 sequence: CSARASFPTSGSYEQYF. In nucleotides, the CDR3 is TGCAGTGCTAGAGCCTCCTTTCCGACTAGCGGGAGTTACGAGCAGTACTTC.

The CDR3: CASSILTSGFQETQYF. DNA of the CDR3: TGTGCCAGTAGTATCCTGACTAGCGGCTTCCAAGAGACCCAGTACTTC. The V gene is TRBV19, the J gene TRBJ2-5; 9 positions agree with TRBD2. Losses at the gene ends were 3 bases for V and 1 base for J; bases not matched to a gene: 6. Per the germline V gene, CDR1 is LNHDA and CDR2 is SQIVND (reference sequence). The CDR3 runs 16 residues.

This rearrangement joins TRBV2 to TRBJ2-2; D could derive from TRBD1 or TRBD2 (5 bases each). Trimming shortened V by 6 bases and J by 6 bases, and 17 bases separated the two germline ends. CDR1 and CDR2 from the germline V gene are SNHLY and FYNNEI. CDR3 length: 15 amino acids. The CDR3 is CASRDGTLGAGELFF. In DNA, the CDR3 is TGTGCCAGCAGGGACGGTACCTTGGGGGCCGGGGAGCTGTTTTTT.

Ten or more counts support this clonotype. This chain uses TRBV11-2 with TRBJ1-1; D might be TRBD1 (6 bases). The CDR3 consists of 15 residues. V was clipped by 1 base and J by 7 bases, with 16 bases between them. Germline loops: CDR1 SGHAT, CDR2 FQNNGV. The CDR3 DNA reads TGTGCCAGCAGCTTAGCGGTTGACAGGACTTTTGAAGCTTTCTTT. Its translation is CASSLAVDRTFEAFF.

This clonotype was picked up many times. This chain links TRBV6-2 or TRBV6-3 with TRBJ1-2; weak D call: TRBD1 (5 bases). The germline gives CDR1 MNHEY, CDR2 SVGEGT. The V end was cut by 6 bases, the J end by 8 bases, with 16 bases between. This CDR3 is built from 13 residues. CDR3 sequence: CASSTGGTWGYTF. In DNA form, the CDR3 reads TGTGCCAGCAGCACCGGAGGGACGTGGGGCTACACCTTC.

This clonotype was observed many times. The genes are TRBV5-4 and TRBJ2-1, with D perhaps matching TRBD2 (6 bases). Trimming left V 1 base short and J 4 bases short, with 9 bases between. Germline CDR1 is SGHNT and CDR2 is YYREEE (reference sequence). The CDR3 contains 14 residues. The CDR3 DNA reads TGTGCCAGCAGCTTGTTAGGAGGGTACAATGAGCAGTTCTTC. Amino acid sequence: CASSLLGGYNEQFF. Supplemented by reference TRBV5-4 and TRBJ2-1, the full variable domain reads ETGVTQSPTHLIKTRGQQVTLRCSSQSGHNTVSWYQQALGQGPQFIFQYYREEENGRGNFPPRFSGLQFPNYSSELNVNALELDDSALYLCASSLLGGYNEQFFGPGTRLTVL.

This clonotype has ten or more counts. The chain couples TRBV12-3 or TRBV12-4 to TRBJ2-7, with 8 bases aligning to TRBD2. V was pared by 1 base and J by 4 bases, with 6 bases of the junction left unmatched. The CDR3 extends over 15 amino acids. CDR3 protein: CASSLGAAGVYEQYF. As DNA, the CDR3 is TGTGCCAGCAGTTTAGGGGCAGCGGGAGTTTACGAGCAGTACTTC.

This clonotype turned up a few times. The J gene is TRBJ2-2, the V gene TRBV28; the D call may be TRBD1 or TRBD2 (5 bases each). CDR3 size: 19 residues. Germline V gene sequence: CDR1 MDHEN, CDR2 SYDVKM. Trimming shortened V by 1 base and J by 4 bases, and 22 bases separated the two germline ends. DNA for the CDR3: TGTGCCAGCAGTTTATCCGGAGTTGGGACCGGATGGGGCACCGGGGAGCTGTTTTTT. Residues: CASSLSGVGTGWGTGELFF. Using reference TRBV28 and TRBJ2-2 for the parts outside the CDR3, the full variable domain is DVKVTQSSRYLVKRTGEKVFLECVQDMDHENMFWYRQDPGLGLRLIYFSYDVKMKEKGDIPEGYSVSREKKERFSLILESASTNQTSMYLCASSLSGVGTGWGTGELFFGEGSRLTVL.

This chain uses TRBV20-1 with TRBJ1-2; TRBD1 might be the D (6 bases). The CDR3 is 13 amino acids. In germline, CDR1 is DFQATT, CDR2 SNEGSKA (reference sequence). Trimming cost V 3 bases and J 5 bases, with 13 bases left between them. The CDR3 nucleotides are TGCAGTGCTAGTGAGGGGGGTGCGTATGGCTACACCTTC. Its translation: CSASEGGAYGYTF.